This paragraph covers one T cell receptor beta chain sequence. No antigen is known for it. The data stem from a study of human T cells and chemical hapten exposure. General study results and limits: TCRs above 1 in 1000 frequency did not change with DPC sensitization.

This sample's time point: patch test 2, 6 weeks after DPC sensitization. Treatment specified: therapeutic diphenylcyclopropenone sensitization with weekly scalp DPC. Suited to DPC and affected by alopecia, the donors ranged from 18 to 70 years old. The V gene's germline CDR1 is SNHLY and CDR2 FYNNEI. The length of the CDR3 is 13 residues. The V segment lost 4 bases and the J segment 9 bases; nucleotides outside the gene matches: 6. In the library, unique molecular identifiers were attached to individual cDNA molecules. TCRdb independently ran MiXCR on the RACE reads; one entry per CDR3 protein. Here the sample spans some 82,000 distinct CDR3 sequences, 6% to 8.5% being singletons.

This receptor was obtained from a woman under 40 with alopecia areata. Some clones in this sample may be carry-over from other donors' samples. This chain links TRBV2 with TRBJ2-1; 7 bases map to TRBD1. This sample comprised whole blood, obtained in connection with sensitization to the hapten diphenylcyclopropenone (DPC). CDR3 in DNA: TGTGCCAGCAGTGCTTTCCCAGGGGGTGAGCAGTTCTTC. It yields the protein CASSAFPGGEQFF.